These T cell receptor beta chains were read from a single sample in a study of blood T cell repertoires in COVID-19. Clones were read by immunoSEQ multiplex PCR, and TCRdb kept only the in-frame ones, dropping some. The profile shows 120,000 or so clones, around 79% of them singletons. Sequencing used peripheral blood. The receptors come from an elderly woman with active or convalescent COVID-19. CDR3s include the opening cysteine and the closing phenylalanine or tryptophan. The D gene is left open where the match is weak. Clone size is given for some rows only: seen once, a few or many times, or a class if the clone is expanded.

d_gene	v_gene	j_gene	abundance	CDR3nt	CDR3aa
TRBD2	TRBV5-6	TRBJ2-1	-	TGTGCCAGCAGCTTCCCCCGGGAGGGGGCCTACAATGAGCAGTTCTTC	CASSFPREGAYNEQFF
-	TRBV28	TRBJ1-2	-	TGTGCCAGCAGTTTACGACTCTATGGCTACACCTTC	CASSLRLYGYTF
TRBD2	TRBV14	TRBJ2-7	few	TGTGCCAGCAGCCGGCTAGCGGGAGGGCTTTACGAGCAGTACTTC	CASSRLAGGLYEQYF
-	TRBV4-2	TRBJ2-7	few	TGTGCCAGCAGCCAAGAAATAGTAACCTACGAGCAGTACTTC	CASSQEIVTYEQYF
TRBD1	TRBV7-2	TRBJ1-2	-	TGTGCCAGCAGCATAGGACAGGGTACTAACTATGGCTACACCTTC	CASSIGQGTNYGYTF
TRBD2	TRBV28	TRBJ2-2	-	TGTGCCAGCAGGACCGGACTAGCGGCGAACACCGGGGAGCTGTTTTTT	CASRTGLAANTGELFF
-	TRBV6-5	TRBJ2-1	-	TGTGCCAGCACCCGGACACTCTACAATGAGCAGTTCTTC	CASTRTLYNEQFF
-	TRBV15	TRBJ2-3	-	TGTGCCACCAGCAGGAAACAGGGAGCACAAGATACGCAGTATTTT	CATSRKQGAQDTQYF
-	TRBV6-6	TRBJ2-1	-	TGTGCCAGCAGTTACCCTTTACCGCCCGTAGATGAGCAGTTCTTC	CASSYPLPPVDEQFF
-	TRBV5-1	TRBJ2-1	few	TGCGCCAGCAGCTGGGGACTGACGGGCTCCTACAATGAGCAGTTCTTC	CASSWGLTGSYNEQFF
-	TRBV3-1/TRBV3-2	TRBJ1-3	-	TGTGCCAGCAGCCAAGCGACGGGATACTCTGGAAACACCATATATTTT	CASSQATGYSGNTIYF
-	TRBV5-1	TRBJ2-7	-	TGCGCCAGCAGCTCTGGCTGGGGGGCCTACGAGCAGTACTTC	CASSSGWGAYEQYF
-	TRBV20-1	TRBJ2-5	-	TGCAGTGCTAGTCCCCAGGAGGCCGAGACCCAGTACTTC	CSASPQEAETQYF
-	TRBV30	TRBJ2-7	-	TGTGCCTGGAGTTCGTACTCCTACGAGCAGTACTTC	CAWSSYSYEQYF
-	TRBV28	TRBJ2-5	few	TGTGCCAGCAGTTCCCAAACGGGACTTATGTACCAAGAGACCCAGTACTTC	CASSSQTGLMYQETQYF
-	TRBV28	TRBJ1-5	-	TGTGCCAGCAGTCCCCCCACGGGGTTGAGCAATCAGCCCCAGCATTTT	CASSPPTGLSNQPQHF
-	TRBV24-1	TRBJ2-1	-	TGTGCCACCAGTGATCCCCCCGGGACACCTTACAATGAGCAGTTCTTC	CATSDPPGTPYNEQFF
-	TRBV28	TRBJ2-7	few	TGTGCCAGCAGTCCCACCACAGCCCAATCCCTCTACGAGCAGTACTTC	CASSPTTAQSLYEQYF
TRBD2	TRBV18	TRBJ2-5	-	TGTGCCAGCTCACCCGGACTAGCGGGAAAGGTTTGGCAAGAGACCCAGTACTTC	CASSPGLAGKVWQETQYF
-	TRBV4-2	TRBJ2-1	-	TGTGCCAGCAGCCAAGTAGCCACCTACAATGAGCAGTTCTTC	CASSQVATYNEQFF
-	TRBV28	TRBJ1-2	-	TGTGCCAGCAGTTCAGACAGGATCTATGGCTACACCTTC	CASSSDRIYGYTF
-	TRBV3-1/TRBV3-2	TRBJ2-7	-	TGTGCCAGCAGCCGACCGGGTCAGACGGGCTACGAGCAGTACTTC	CASSRPGQTGYEQYF
-	TRBV28	TRBJ1-1	-	TGTGCCAGCGGCTACTCCGGGAGGAACACTGAAGCTTTCTTT	CASGYSGRNTEAFF
TRBD2	TRBV28	TRBJ2-3	once	TGTGCCAGCAGTTTGTGGACTAGCGGGAGTCTAACAGATACGCAGTATTTT	CASSLWTSGSLTDTQYF
TRBD2	TRBV5-1	TRBJ2-1	-	TGCGCCAGCTCTAGGAGGACTAGCGGGAGAGCCCCCATTAATGAGCAGTTCTTC	CASSRRTSGRAPINEQFF
-	TRBV5-4	TRBJ2-1	-	TGTGCCAGCAGCTCGTGGCGGAGCTCCTACAATGAGCAGTTCTTC	CASSSWRSSYNEQFF
TRBD2	TRBV7-3	TRBJ2-1	-	TGTGCCAGCGGACTAGCGGGCCCCTACAATGAGCAGTTCTTC	CASGLAGPYNEQFF
TRBD1	TRBV18	TRBJ2-5	-	TGTGCCAGCTCACCCGGACAGGGGTCAGCGACCCAGTACTTC	CASSPGQGSATQYF
TRBD1	TRBV7-2	TRBJ2-1	-	TGTGCCAGCAGCTCCGGGACAGGGGGGTTTCTCGCTAACAATGAGCAGTTCTTC	CASSSGTGGFLANNEQFF
-	TRBV28	TRBJ1-1	-	TGTGCCAGCAGTCCGCCCTTCGGGACAACATTTGGGGCTTTCTTT	CASSPPFGTTFGAFF
-	TRBV5-1	TRBJ2-2	few	TGCGCCAGCAGCCGGTGGGAGAGCCACACCGGGGAGCTGTTTTTT	CASSRWESHTGELFF
-	TRBV2	TRBJ1-6	-	TGTGCCAGCAGACAGGGTACGGGTTCACCCCTCCACTTT	CASRQGTGSPLHF
TRBD2	TRBV15	TRBJ2-7	once	TGTGCCACCAGCTCCCGACTAGCGGGAATCGACGAGCAGTACTTC	CATSSRLAGIDEQYF
-	TRBV10-3	TRBJ2-7	-	TGTGCCATCAGTGAGTCAGGGGGAACCTACGAGCAGTACTTC	CAISESGGTYEQYF
TRBD1	TRBV10-1	TRBJ2-7	-	TGCGCCAGCAGCTCCAGCACAGGGGACGAGTGGTACGAGCAGTACTTC	CASSSSTGDEWYEQYF
TRBD2	TRBV7-9	TRBJ2-1	-	TGTGCCAGCAGCCCCCGGACTAGCGGGCACTCCTACAATGAGCAGTTCTTC	CASSPRTSGHSYNEQFF
TRBD2	TRBV5-5	TRBJ2-2	-	TGTGCCAGCAACCTGGCTAGCGGGACCGGGGAGCTGTTTTTT	CASNLASGTGELFF
-	TRBV24-1	TRBJ2-1	-	TGTGCCACCAGTGATTTAAGGGGTTCCAATGAGCAGTTCTTC	CATSDLRGSNEQFF
TRBD1	TRBV5-3	TRBJ1-5	-	TGTGCCAGAAGCTCAAACCCGGGACAGGGAGAAAATAGCAATCAGCCCCAGCATTTT	CARSSNPGQGENSNQPQHF
TRBD1	TRBV28	TRBJ1-5	-	TGTGCCAGCACCCCAGGGGGTTTCAGATTTATTCAGCCCCAGCATTTT	CASTPGGFRFIQPQHF
-	TRBV5-4	TRBJ2-5	-	TGTGCCAGCAGCGCATCTGGGAGGCTTCAAGAGACCCAGTACTTC	CASSASGRLQETQYF
TRBD1	TRBV28	TRBJ1-2	few	TGTGCCAGCAGTCCCGCCGGGACAGGCGGAGACTATGGCTACACCTTC	CASSPAGTGGDYGYTF
TRBD2	TRBV27	TRBJ2-1	once	TGTGCCAGCAGTTTAACCGGACTAGCGGGCACACAAGGTGAGCAGTTCTTC	CASSLTGLAGTQGEQFF
-	TRBV5-1	TRBJ2-3	-	TGCGCCAGCAGCTTATCATCCGGGTCCGAAGATACGCAGTATTTT	CASSLSSGSEDTQYF
-	TRBV11-2	TRBJ2-7	few	TGTGCCAGCAGCGGGCTTCGCGCCCCTTACGAGCAGTACTTC	CASSGLRAPYEQYF
TRBD1	TRBV5-1	TRBJ2-3	-	TGCGCCAGCAGCTACACAGGGGGCGATAGGACAGATACGCAGTATTTT	CASSYTGGDRTDTQYF
-	TRBV5-5	TRBJ1-4	-	TGTGCCAGCAGCTTCAGGGTGACTAATGAAAAACTGTTTTTT	CASSFRVTNEKLFF
-	TRBV6-5	TRBJ1-6	-	TGTGCCAGCAGTTACTCCGGACAGATGAATTCACCCCTCCACTTT	CASSYSGQMNSPLHF
TRBD2	TRBV10-2	TRBJ2-3	-	TGCGCCAGCACCTGGACTAGCGGGAGGCCCACAGATACGCAGTATTTT	CASTWTSGRPTDTQYF
TRBD1	TRBV27	TRBJ2-3	-	TGTGCCAGCAGCCCGACAGGGAATCATGGAAATACGCAGTATTTT	CASSPTGNHGNTQYF
-	TRBV21-1	TRBJ1-4	-	TGTGCCAGCAGCGGGGACAGTACTAATGAAAAACTGTTTTTT	CASSGDSTNEKLFF
TRBD2	TRBV2	TRBJ2-1	-	TGTGCCACCCGACTGGGACTAGCGGGAGGCTGGCAGTTCTTC	CATRLGLAGGWQFF
TRBD2	TRBV5-1	TRBJ2-3	-	TGCGCCAGCAGCTTTGAACCTAGCGGGAGTGCAGATACGCAGTATTTT	CASSFEPSGSADTQYF
TRBD1	TRBV3-1/TRBV3-2	TRBJ2-6	-	TGTGCCAGCAGCCGCGCGACAGGGCGAGGCGTCCTGACTTTC	CASSRATGRGVLTF
TRBD2	TRBV11-2	TRBJ2-1	-	TGTGCCAGCAGCCCAGGGACTAGCGGGCGATTAGGAAAGCAGTTCTTC	CASSPGTSGRLGKQFF
-	TRBV20-1	TRBJ2-7	-	TGCAGTGCTAGTAGGCTGACTAGCTCCTACGAGCAGTACTTC	CSASRLTSSYEQYF
TRBD1	TRBV28	TRBJ1-1	-	TGTGCCAGCAGTTTATGGGACAGGGGGTTTGGGGTCACTGAAGCTTTCTTT	CASSLWDRGFGVTEAFF